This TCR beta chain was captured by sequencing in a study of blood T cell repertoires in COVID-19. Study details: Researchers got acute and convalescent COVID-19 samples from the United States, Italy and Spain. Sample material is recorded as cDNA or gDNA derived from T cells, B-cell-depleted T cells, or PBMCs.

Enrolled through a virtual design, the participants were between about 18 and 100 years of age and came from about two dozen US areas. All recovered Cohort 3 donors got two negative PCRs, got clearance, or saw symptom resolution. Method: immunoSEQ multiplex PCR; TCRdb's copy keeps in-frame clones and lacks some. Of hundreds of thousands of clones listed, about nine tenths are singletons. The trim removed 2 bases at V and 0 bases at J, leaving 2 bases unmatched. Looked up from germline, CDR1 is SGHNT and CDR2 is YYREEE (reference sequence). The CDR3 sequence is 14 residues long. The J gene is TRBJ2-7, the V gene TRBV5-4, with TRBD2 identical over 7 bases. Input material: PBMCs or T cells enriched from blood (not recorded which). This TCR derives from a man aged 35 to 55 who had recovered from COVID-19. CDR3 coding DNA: TGTGCCAGCAGCTTAGCGGGGAGCTCCTACGAGCAGTACTTC. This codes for CASSLAGSSYEQYF. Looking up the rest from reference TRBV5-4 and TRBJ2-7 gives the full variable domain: ETGVTQSPTHLIKTRGQQVTLRCSSQSGHNTVSWYQQALGQGPQFIFQYYREEENGRGNFPPRFSGLQFPNYSSELNVNALELDDSALYLCASSLAGSSYEQYFGPGTRLTVT.